The clone carrying this T cell receptor (beta chain) appeared a single time. Antigen unknown. The sample originates from a study of shared clonotypes between healthy human individuals. Study-level background: Donors had three CD4 naive, three CD4 memory, two CD8 naive and one CD8 memory plate apiece. Study-level results: Among the subsets, naive ones generally showed larger estimated richness than memory ones.

This CDR3 comprises 15 residues. The germline CDR1 and CDR2 sequences are SGHNT and YYREEE (reference sequence). V was shortened by 0 bases and J by 5 bases, with 14 bases between the two germline ends. TCRdb's table, derived via immunoSEQ multiplex PCR, lists solely in-frame clones and lacks some. The table shows about 980,000 clones, with approximately 80% occurring only once. The origin of this receptor is a man between 18 and 29 years old in good health. Source material: memory CD4+ T cells sorted from blood. Subset described: CD45RA-negative fraction. The genes are TRBV5-4 and TRBJ2-5; D may correspond to TRBD1 or TRBD2 (5 bases each). Here the CDR3 reads CASSLGGASGETQYF. The CDR3 bases are TGTGCCAGCAGCTTGGGAGGGGCCTCCGGGGAGACCCAGTACTTC. Full variable domain (rest looked up from reference TRBV5-4 and TRBJ2-5): ETGVTQSPTHLIKTRGQQVTLRCSSQSGHNTVSWYQQALGQGPQFIFQYYREEENGRGNFPPRFSGLQFPNYSSELNVNALELDDSALYLCASSLGGASGETQYFGPGTRLLVL.